The 3 T cell receptor beta chains presented below share a single source sample, sequenced in a study of control samples from healthy donors and cancer patients. Repertoires were generated with immunoSEQ multiplex PCR, while TCRdb's copy carries only in-frame clones and drops some. The sample has over 55,000 clones; 75% to 95% are singletons. The source material was PBMCs. These receptors were taken from a man aged 30 to 45 with colorectal cancer.

This chain connects TRBV24-1 to TRBJ2-5; TRBD2 might be the D (6 bases). CDR3 length: 14 amino acids. The germline CDR1 and CDR2 sequences are KGHDR and SFDVKD. V was trimmed by 5 bases and J by 5 bases, leaving 14 bases between them. In DNA, the CDR3 is TGTGCCACCAGTGGGTCGGGAGAACGGGAGACCCAGTACTTC. It codes for CATSGSGERETQYF.

DNA of the CDR3: TGTGCCAGCAGCCAAGATGAGGCCAAGGGGGGCGAGGAGCAGTACTTC. This codes for CASSQDEAKGGEEQYF. The chain has TRBV4-2 and TRBJ2-7, with D perhaps given as TRBD1 or TRBD2 (6 bases each). Germline CDR1 reads LGHNA; CDR2 reads YNFKEQ. V was trimmed by 0 bases and J by 7 bases, leaving 19 bases between them. This CDR3 is built from 16 residues.

The V and J genes are TRBV19 and TRBJ2-1; 9 nucleotides agree with TRBD1. J gave up 8 bases and V 4 bases, and 15 bases lay outside the gene matches. From germline, CDR1 is LNHDA and CDR2 SQIVND (reference sequence). There are 17 residues in the CDR3. Here the CDR3 DNA reads TGTGCCAGTAGTAGAGCACACAGGGGGCCGCGTGTTGATGAGCAGTTCTTC. It codes for CASSRAHRGPRVDEQFF.